The entry that follows covers one T cell receptor (beta chain) sequence. Its target is not known. This entry comes from a study of T cells in Graves' hyperthyroidism and ophthalmopathy. Whole-study findings and limits: Ophthalmopathy onset followed model prediction by a median about 6.5 months. A model built on 13 V-J features separated ophthalmopathy from stable hyperthyroidism.

Amplified TCR beta CDR3 regions derived from RNA transcripts. A set of HTBI primers served as the primers for a first-round RT-PCR of the TCR CDR3. From the multiplex PCR reads, TCRdb called clonotypes with MiXCR, one entry per CDR3 protein. The table lists roughly 580,000 distinct CDR3 sequences, roughly 46% of them singletons. Patients with uncontrolled infections, other autoimmune diseases, pregnancy or lactation were excluded. CDR1 and CDR2 from the germline V gene are SGHVS and FNYEAQ. Trimming cost V 5 bases and J 11 bases, with 21 bases left between them. This CDR3 is built from 14 residues. Material: peripheral blood or thyroid tissue (not recorded which). This receptor was obtained from a woman younger than 30 with Graves' hyperthyroidism. The V gene is TRBV7-6, the J gene TRBJ1-1; a weak D match, TRBD1 (6 bases). CDR3: CASSPPRTAEEAFF. In DNA, the CDR3 is TGTGCCAGCAGCCCACCTCGGACAGCCGAAGAGGCTTTCTTT.